Below, one T cell receptor beta chain is given with its context. Its antigen is undetermined. One junction end disagrees with the germline gene, perhaps due to a read error. In germline, CDR1 is SQVTM, CDR2 ANQGSEA. The CDR3 runs 16 residues. This specimen belongs to a study of blood T cells in healthy people across ages. Points from the study as a whole: Older age coincided with a roughly linear decline in TCR beta diversity per million T cells.

Next came a second PCR, run for about 7 to 12 cycles, which used a sample-barcoded 5' primer along with a J-beta primer mix. A minimum of 2.5 million CDR3-containing paired-end reads was obtained for each sample. TCRdb itself ran the 5' RACE reads through MiXCR, one entry per CDR3 protein. The profile shows just under 550,000 distinct CDR3 sequences, around 24% of them singletons. These data also formed part of another study, on T cells of mothers and their children. That report notes: For the second PCR, the M1S primer put in sample barcodes and 2-4 random nucleotides.

This chain joins TRBV29-1 and TRBJ2-5; possibly TRBD2 for D (6 bases). The DNA matches TRBJ2-1 better at its end, which makes the J call doubtful. This sequence originates from a boy aged 5 to 17 in good health. The source material was blood. CDR3 DNA: TGCAGCGTTGAAGATCTTGGCGGGAAGGTGGGCAATGGGCAGTTCTTC. Encoded protein: CSVEDLGGKVGNGQFF.